Each of the 3 T cell receptor beta chains below was sequenced from the same sample in a study of beta chain features in type 1 diabetes. Findings and limits, study-wide: Significant though moderate, a shortening of TCRB CDR3s appeared in all four CD4+ subsets of Type 1 diabetes patients.

Their target antigens are unknown. Expressed TCRB transcripts were sequenced because the entire RNA isolate underwent reverse transcription. Data came from immunoSEQ multiplex PCR; TCRdb stores just in-frame clones and leaves some out. The sample carries about 340,000 clones, approximately 13% recorded once. Sequencing used naive CD4+ T cells from blood. The receptors here all came from a woman aged 18-35 years with type 1 diabetes.

This chain uses TRBV19 with TRBJ2-1; 13 bases line up with TRBD2. Germline values: CDR1 LNHDA, CDR2 SQIVND (reference sequence). The CDR3 runs 15 residues. J gave up 6 bases and V 6 bases, and 5 bases lay outside the gene matches. CDR3 in DNA: TGTGCCAGTAGACCTTGGACTAGCGGGGGCAATGAGCAGTTCTTC. This sequence encodes CASRPWTSGGNEQFF.

CDR3 in amino acids: CASSTTQADTQYF. For the CDR3, the DNA is TGTGCCAGCAGTACCACCCAGGCAGATACGCAGTATTTT. This sequence joins TRBV2 and TRBJ2-3; D is unclear. CDR3 length equals 13 residues. Germline V lookup: CDR1 SNHLY, CDR2 FYNNEI. V was trimmed by 5 bases and J by 4 bases, leaving 10 bases between them.

V and J are TRBV10-3 and TRBJ2-2; D is ambiguous. V was pared by 4 bases and J by 5 bases, with 8 bases between. Germline V gives CDR1 ENHRY, CDR2 SYGVKD. This CDR3 is built from 13 residues. CDR3 region: CAISVGSTGELFF. DNA of the CDR3: TGTGCCATCAGTGTGGGCTCAACCGGGGAGCTGTTTTTT.